This TCR beta chain is from a study of blood T cells in healthy people across ages (dated by TCRdb to between 2014 and 2016). A note on the overall study: In model experiments, roughly one uniquely barcoded TCR beta cDNA molecule per two T cells was captured by template switching. The study measured age-related changes in TCR beta repertoire diversity using deep sequencing normalized with unique cDNA molecular identifiers. The donors were divided into four age groups: young (average around 17 years), middle-aged (approximately 42), aged (approximately 64) and long-lived (about 84). To avoid experimental bias, donors of different ages were randomly spread across the sequencing lanes. Using the same blood draw, the study looked at two additional independent replicas of 1 million unique cDNA reads for two donors, one aged 18 to 30 and the other aged 80 or older. Results the study describes overall, beyond this receptor: A strong correlation was found between observed TCR beta diversity and the percentage of naive T cells measured by flow cytometry. Compared with the aged group, the long-lived group had more naive CD4+ T cells, fewer expanded clones and increased TCR diversity, a pattern suggesting age selection. Estimates of total diversity based on one million sequenced T cells were regarded as lower bounds and as underestimates. Because donor CMV infection status was unknown, age-related changes in expanded clonotypes were potentially confounded. As age increased, observed TCR beta diversity per million T cells dropped in a roughly linear way, and a significant reduction was already evident by age about 40. Bulk unsorted PBMC profiling prevented conclusive comparison of naive and antigen-experienced compartments.

In its sample, this clonotype was seen many times. Its target antigen remains unknown. The sample holds no much larger clone one base away, and base qualities are not on file. The CDR3 starts with the cysteine, ends with the phenylalanine, and has 15 residues. Only the CDR3 DNA stays, 45 bases, in frame from base 1. From V the trimming removes 4 bases and from J it removes 2 bases, while the gene matches leave 6 bases of the junction unaccounted for. Sequences MNHEY (CDR1) and SVGEGT (CDR2) are obtained from the germline V gene. Donors were about 36 systemically healthy Caucasian individuals from Russia aged roughly 6 to 90 years. Each donor gave 8 to 10 milliliters of peripheral blood, collected into EDTA-treated Vacutainer tubes. Ficoll-Paque density-gradient centrifugation was used to isolate PBMCs, with at least 7 million per sample. Trizol reagent was used to extract total RNA from the PBMCs, yielding at least 6 micrograms per sample. For every donor, an aliquot of PBMCs went through flow cytometry to measure the percentages of naive CD45RAhigh/CD27high T cells.

Library preparation was by 5' RACE. The instrument was an Illumina HiSeq 2500. The second PCR ran for roughly 7 to 12 cycles and used a J-beta primer mix along with a sample-barcoded 5' primer. Each TCR beta cDNA molecule received a unique molecular identifier from a template-switch 5' adaptor carrying 12 random nucleotides. Each sample yielded at least 2.5 million CDR3-containing paired-end reads. The Mint cDNA synthesis kit, primed by a TRBC-specific oligonucleotide, was used to synthesize first-strand cDNA from all RNA. Following uracil-DNA glycosylase treatment, all cDNA underwent a first 18-cycle PCR with the universal primers M1SS and BC2_uni_R. In the source study's methods: For normalization, 1 million high-quality reads were randomly selected from each sample, with every read carrying a distinct molecular identifier. Instead of being binned into consensus sequences, reads that shared molecular identifiers were thrown out. MiTCR, with a Q25 quality threshold and the strictest error-elimination algorithm, was used for CDR3 identification, clonotype clustering and error correction. A nonparametric unseen species model with Euler transformation was used to estimate lower-bound total TCR beta diversity. TCRdb redid the processing of the public reads, applying fastp at Q25 and MiXCR, and retained in-frame beta chains. When rows share a CDR3 protein, they turn into one entry using the most common DNA and genes. These V and J calls rely on TCRdb rather than the paper's analysis. Present in this sample are 550,000 to 800,000 distinct CDR3 sequences, 32% of which were seen just once. Clones ranked in the top ten supply less than 20% of the sample.

The rearrangement combines TRBV6-2 or TRBV6-3 with TRBJ2-3, with TRBD2 identical over 7 junction bases. This clonotype originated in an elderly woman in good health. Donor details come from another sample of the same person, matched by shared clones. The sample taken for sequencing was blood. The DNA sequence is TGTGCCAGCAGTTCGTGGGGGGGTAACACAGATACGCAGTATTTT. Its protein reads: CASSSWGGNTDTQYF.